The 32 T cell receptor beta chains in this list originate from one sample, sequenced in a study of identical twins. TCRdb reanalysed the 5' RACE reads using MiXCR and keeps one entry per CDR3 protein. The table has around 370,000 distinct CDR3 sequences, 9% seen once. The specimen sequenced was naive T cells sorted from blood. These receptors came from a woman in her forties or fifties in good health.

The genes are TRBV12-3 or TRBV12-4 and TRBJ2-5; D perhaps matches TRBD2 (5 bases). V dropped 4 bases and J dropped 5 bases, with 20 bases sitting between them. The CDR3 consists of 16 residues. The CDR3: CASSYGGPQFWETQYF. The CDR3, as DNA: TGTGCCAGCAGTTACGGCGGGCCCCAGTTCTGGGAGACCCAGTACTTC.

This CDR3 is CASSYGSNYTF. Here the CDR3 DNA reads TGTGCCAGCAGTTACGGAAGTAACTACACCTTC. The V and J genes are TRBV6-5 and TRBJ1-2; D is unclear. CDR3 length equals 11 residues. CDR1 and CDR2 from the germline V gene are MNHEY and SVGAGI. V was trimmed by 2 bases and J by 10 bases, leaving 8 bases between them.

The table lists this clonotype with a few counts. V usage is TRBV10-3 and J usage is TRBJ2-2; 7 nucleotides agree with TRBD1. The CDR3 contains 15 residues. The germline V gene has CDR1 ENHRY and CDR2 SYGVKD. The V and J ends lost 10 bases and 4 bases, in that order; junction bases with no gene match: 12. CDR3 DNA sequence: TGTGCCACGCGCCCAGACAGGGCCCGCACCGGGGAGCTGTTTTTT. Protein sequence: CATRPDRARTGELFF.

The chain carries TRBV5-1 and TRBJ2-3, with 10 bases lining up with TRBD2. Germline V lookup: CDR1 SGHRS, CDR2 YFSETQ. Trimming at V came to 0 bases and at J to 5 bases, leaving 12 bases not matched to a gene. The CDR3 consists of 18 residues. The DNA of the CDR3 is TGCGCCAGCAGCTTGGAGGTCAGCGGGAGGGCAGTCGGAGATACGCAGTATTTT. Translating it yields CASSLEVSGRAVGDTQYF. The variable domain in full, completed from reference TRBV5-1 and TRBJ2-3, reads KAGVTQTPRYLIKTRGQQVTLSCSPISGHRSVSWYQQTPGQGLQFLFEYFSETQRNKGNFPGRFSGRQFSNSRSEMNVSTLELGDSALYLCASSLEVSGRAVGDTQYFGPGTRLTVL.

In this sample, this clonotype turned up a few times. The chain recombines TRBV7-9 with TRBJ2-5; TRBD2 agrees at 9 bases. Trimming at V came to 2 bases and at J to 5 bases, leaving 12 bases not matched to a gene. The CDR3 contains 17 residues. The germline CDR1 and CDR2 sequences are SEHNR and FQNEAQ (reference sequence). The chain's CDR3 is CASSLFASGTGGETQYF. CDR3 sequence (DNA): TGTGCCAGCAGCTTATTCGCTAGCGGGACCGGAGGGGAGACCCAGTACTTC.

This clonotype was recorded a few times. The J gene is TRBJ2-3, the V gene TRBV7-9, with 9 bases matching TRBD2. V trimming: 7 bases; J trimming: 0 bases; junction bases outside the gene matches: 5. The CDR3 sequence is 15 residues long. Germline CDR1 SEHNR, CDR2 FQNEAQ (reference sequence). The CDR3 DNA reads TGTGCCAGCAATGGCGGGAGGGCAAGCACAGATACGCAGTATTTT. This encodes CASNGGRASTDTQYF.

The sample holds a few counts of this clonotype. The chain uses TRBV6-2 or TRBV6-3 and TRBJ2-1; 8 nucleotides agree with TRBD2. V was pared by 5 bases and J by 6 bases, with 15 bases of the junction left unmatched. The V gene's germline CDR1 is MNHEY and CDR2 SVGEGT. This CDR3 is built from 17 residues. CDR3 region: CASSDPPGLGARNEQFF. As DNA, the CDR3 is TGTGCCAGCAGTGACCCCCCGGGACTAGGGGCTCGCAATGAGCAGTTCTTC.

The V and J genes are TRBV5-1 and TRBJ1-2, with a weak D call TRBD1 (5 bases). The length of the CDR3 is 13 residues. The ends were cut back, 0 bases at V and 5 bases at J, with 8 bases in the middle. Germline loops: CDR1 SGHRS, CDR2 YFSETQ. CDR3 nucleotides: TGCGCCAGCAGCTTGGATGGGGGGTATGGCTACACCTTC. Translation: CASSLDGGYGYTF. Drawing the rest from reference TRBV5-1 and TRBJ1-2, the complete variable domain is KAGVTQTPRYLIKTRGQQVTLSCSPISGHRSVSWYQQTPGQGLQFLFEYFSETQRNKGNFPGRFSGRQFSNSRSEMNVSTLELGDSALYLCASSLDGGYGYTFGSGTRLTVV.

This clonotype has more than one count but fewer than ten. Here the CDR3 reads CASSRPGAKDQETQYF. CDR3 DNA: TGCGCCAGCAGCCGCCCTGGGGCGAAAGATCAAGAGACCCAGTACTTC. This chain uses TRBV4-1 with TRBJ2-5; maybe TRBD1 (5 bases). The CDR3 spans 16 residues. V was clipped by 4 bases and J by 2 bases, with 17 bases between them. Germline V gives CDR1 MGHRA, CDR2 YSYEKL.

J is TRBJ1-2 and V is TRBV20-1; 8 nucleotides agree with TRBD1. The ends lost 5 bases at V and 10 bases at J; junction bases unmatched: 9. This CDR3 is 12 amino acids long. CDR1 DFQATT and CDR2 SNEGSKA come from the germline V gene (reference sequence). DNA for the CDR3: TGCAGTGCTGAATCGGACAGGGAACTCTACACCTTC. It translates to CSAESDRELYTF.

This clonotype occurred a few times. The chain has TRBV5-6 and TRBJ2-4, with 7 nucleotides matching TRBD2. CDR1 SGHDT and CDR2 YYEEEE come from the germline V gene. Trimming removed 2 bases from V and 8 bases from J; junction bases left unmatched: 7. This CDR3 contains 14 residues. The CDR3 sequence: CASSFSAGKDIQYF. The CDR3 DNA follows: TGTGCCAGCAGCTTTTCAGCGGGAAAGGACATTCAGTACTTC.

There are a few counts of this clonotype. The CDR3 region has the DNA TGCGCCAGCAGCGGGGGGGACACTGAAGCTTTCTTT. Its protein is CASSGGDTEAFF. The rearrangement uses TRBV5-1 and TRBJ1-1, with D possibly TRBD1 on 5 matching bases. The CDR3 runs to 12 residues. V was cut by 4 bases and J by 3 bases, with 7 bases left in between. Looked up from germline, CDR1 is SGHRS and CDR2 is YFSETQ.

This clonotype has only a few counts. The chain combines TRBV9 with TRBJ2-7; 9 bases line up with TRBD2. J lost 3 bases, V lost 0 bases, and 4 bases had no gene match. The CDR3 covers 15 residues. CDR1 is SGDLS and CDR2 is YYNGEE in the germline V gene. The CDR3 nucleotides are TGTGCCAGCAGCGTAGCTTGGACTAGCGACTACGAGCAGTACTTC. This sequence encodes CASSVAWTSDYEQYF.

The chain joins TRBV29-1 to TRBJ1-5, with 10 bases identical to TRBD1. V lost 6 bases and J lost 5; bases outside the gene matches: 4. The CDR3 is 13 amino acids. Germline assignment: CDR1 SQVTM and CDR2 ANQGSEA. CDR3 nucleotide sequence: TGCAGCGTGAGGGGGACAGGGGATCAGCCCCAGCATTTT. Its translation: CSVRGTGDQPQHF.

Many counts were recorded for this clonotype. The chain recombines TRBV18 with TRBJ2-1, with TRBD1 as a possible D gene (6 bases). V was clipped by 2 bases and J by 5 bases, with 16 bases between them. This CDR3 has 16 residues. Germline loops: CDR1 KGHSH, CDR2 LQKENI. The CDR3 coding sequence is TGTGCCAGCTCACCAGCCAGGGGCGAGAGGGACAATGAGCAGTTCTTC. This encodes CASSPARGERDNEQFF.

This clonotype has a handful of counts. The chain recombines TRBV6-5 with TRBJ1-2, with D unresolved. The V end was cut by 0 bases, the J end by 4 bases, with 18 bases between. The CDR3 loop spans 17 amino acids. Germline V gives CDR1 MNHEY, CDR2 SVGAGI. CDR3 bases: TGTGCCAGCAGTTACTCACCGGGCGTGGTGAGCCGCTATGGCTACACCTTC. It codes for CASSYSPGVVSRYGYTF.

This clonotype was detected many times. V gene TRBV12-3 or TRBV12-4 combines with J gene TRBJ2-7; D uncertain. The CDR3 is 14 amino acids. Deletions cut 7 bases from V and 2 bases from J, with 15 bases between. This chain's CDR3 is CASTEDGSPYEQYV. Written as DNA, the CDR3 is TGTGCCAGCACCGAGGACGGGTCCCCCTACGAGCAGTACGTC.

In its sample, this clonotype was seen many times. The V gene is TRBV5-1, the J gene TRBJ2-1; D perhaps matches TRBD2 (5 bases). Germline V gene data show CDR1 as SGHRS and CDR2 as YFSETQ. The V end was cut by 2 bases, the J end by 2 bases, with 11 bases between. This CDR3 spans 15 amino acids. CDR3 amino acids: CASSLADPPYNEQFF. The CDR3 DNA sequence: TGCGCCAGCAGCTTAGCGGATCCCCCCTACAATGAGCAGTTCTTC.

The sample holds many counts of this clonotype. The V and J genes are TRBV7-9 and TRBJ2-7, with 9 bases fitting TRBD2. Germline CDR1 reads SEHNR; CDR2 reads FQNEAQ (reference sequence). V shed 1 base, J shed 5 bases, and the junction held 6 bases outside the gene matches. There are 15 residues in the CDR3. The CDR3 nucleotides are TGTGCCAGCAGCTTAGTGGGCGGGAGGGAGCACGAGCAGTACTTC. Its protein is CASSLVGGREHEQYF.

V gene TRBV5-1 combines with J gene TRBJ2-3; D may be TRBD1 (6 bases). Trimming removed 0 bases from V and 0 bases from J, with 11 bases in between. CDR1 SGHRS and CDR2 YFSETQ come from the germline V gene. The CDR3 contains 16 residues. CDR3 in DNA: TGCGCCAGCAGCTTGGAGGCAGGGGTTAGCACAGATACGCAGTATTTT. It yields the protein CASSLEAGVSTDTQYF.

This clonotype was seen only a few times. In DNA form, the CDR3 reads TGTGCCAGCAGCCAAGGGGGGGACTTCCTTGATGGCTACACCTTC. Translating gives CASSQGGDFLDGYTF. The chain carries TRBV11-2 and TRBJ1-2; tentatively, D is TRBD1 (6 bases). Germline V gene sequence: CDR1 SGHAT, CDR2 FQNNGV. This CDR3 region has 15 residues. The ends were cut back, 5 bases at V and 6 bases at J, with 19 bases in the middle.

This clonotype was recorded many times. The genes are TRBV5-1 and TRBJ2-7; 8 nucleotides agree with TRBD2. Germline V gives CDR1 SGHRS, CDR2 YFSETQ. Unmatched junction bases numbered 4, after V lost 0 bases and J lost 2 bases. This CDR3 spans 15 amino acids. The CDR3 nucleotides read TGCGCCAGCAGCTTGGGTACTAGCGGCACCTACGAGCAGTACGTC. This encodes CASSLGTSGTYEQYV.

This rearrangement joins TRBV6-5 to TRBJ2-1, with D perhaps matching TRBD1 or TRBD2 (5 bases each). The CDR3 spans 12 residues. Germline V gives CDR1 MNHEY, CDR2 SVGAGI. V lost 6 bases and J 10 bases, leaving 13 bases between the germline ends. In DNA, the CDR3 is TGTGCCAGCAGCATGGGACGTCGAGAGCAGTTCTTC. It encodes CASSMGRREQFF.

This clonotype was counted a few times. The chain couples TRBV7-9 to TRBJ1-1, with TRBD1 identical over 8 bases. In germline, CDR1 is SEHNR, CDR2 FQNEAQ (reference sequence). CDR3 length: 15 residues. The ends lost 1 base at V and 0 bases at J; junction bases unmatched: 1. CDR3 bases: TGTGCCAGCAGCTTAGGGGACAGGTTGAACACTGAAGCTTTCTTT. It encodes CASSLGDRLNTEAFF.

This clonotype was observed a handful of times. This chain joins TRBV18 and TRBJ1-1; 7 bases line up with TRBD1. This CDR3 region has 14 residues. V was clipped by 8 bases and J by 0 bases; unmatched bases: 6. Germline CDR1 KGHSH, CDR2 LQKENI. The CDR3 nucleotides are TGTGCCAGCGCGCGACAGGGAATGAACACTGAAGCTTTCTTT. Translating it yields CASARQGMNTEAFF.

This clonotype appeared a few times. The genes are TRBV4-1 and TRBJ2-1; weak D call: TRBD2 (7 bases). The CDR3 consists of 16 residues. The germline CDR1 and CDR2 sequences are MGHRA and YSYEKL. The V end was cut by 3 bases, the J end by 7 bases, with 19 bases between. CDR3 residues: CASSQLGGLLRNEQFF. For the CDR3, the DNA is TGCGCCAGCAGCCAGCTAGGGGGACTACTGCGGAATGAGCAGTTCTTC.

This clonotype was seen repeatedly, ten times or more. This rearrangement joins TRBV10-1 to TRBJ2-3, with a weak D call TRBD1 (6 bases). CDR3 length: 14 amino acids. V was shortened by 3 bases and J by 1 base, with 8 bases between the two germline ends. Germline V gene lookup returns CDR1 WNHNN and CDR2 SYGVQD (reference sequence). The CDR3 spells CASSDGQRTDTQYF. The CDR3 DNA reads TGCGCCAGCAGTGATGGACAGCGCACAGATACGCAGTATTTT.

The chain employs TRBV20-1 and TRBJ2-7, with 7 bases identical to TRBD1. The CDR3 has 14 residues. V dropped 2 bases and J dropped 6; count of bases not matched to a gene: 10. Germline V gene sequence: CDR1 DFQATT, CDR2 SNEGSKA (reference sequence). The CDR3 spells CSARIGQAGSEQYF. Here the CDR3 DNA reads TGCAGTGCTAGAATAGGACAGGCAGGGTCCGAGCAGTACTTC.

The chain recombines TRBV7-8 with TRBJ1-1; 10 bases agree with TRBD1. Germline loops: CDR1 SGHVS, CDR2 FQNEAQ. This CDR3 is 20 amino acids long. V shed 0 bases and J 3 bases; nucleotides not matched to a gene: 16. As DNA, the CDR3 is TGTGCCAGCAGCTTAGCGGGGGTCCCGGGACAGGGGACCCTGGACACTGAAGCTTTCTTT. This sequence encodes CASSLAGVPGQGTLDTEAFF. The full variable domain, completed using reference TRBV7-8 and TRBJ1-1, is GAGVSQSPRYKVAKRGQDVALRCDPISGHVSLFWYQQALGQGPEFLTYFQNEAQLDKSGLPSDRFFAERPEGSVSTLKIQRTQQEDSAVYLCASSLAGVPGQGTLDTEAFFGQGTRLTVV.

This clonotype was seen many times. The rearrangement joins TRBV3-1 to TRBJ2-1; D is perhaps TRBD2 (6 bases). V lost 4 bases and J lost 2, with 12 bases in between. Germline V gives CDR1 LGHDT, CDR2 YNNKEL (reference sequence). The CDR3 covers 15 residues. CDR3 in DNA: TGTGCCAGCAGCCCCCGTGCGGGAACCTACAATGAGCAGTTCTTC. This codes for CASSPRAGTYNEQFF.

This chain connects TRBV7-8 to TRBJ1-3; a weak D match, TRBD1 (6 bases). Germline V gene lookup returns CDR1 SGHVS and CDR2 FQNEAQ. Deletions cut 3 bases from V and 6 bases from J, with 18 bases between. The CDR3 sequence is 16 residues long. CDR3 nucleotides: TGTGCCAGCAGCTTTGGGAGAAGGGACAAAACAAACACCATATATTTT. It is translated as CASSFGRRDKTNTIYF.

The chain links TRBV3-1 to TRBJ1-5, with 7 bases fitting TRBD1. Losses at the gene ends were 3 bases for V and 5 bases for J; bases not matched to a gene: 4. The CDR3 spans 14 residues. CDR1 is LGHDT, CDR2 YNNKEL, per germline (reference sequence). CDR3 bases: TGTGCCAGCAGCCACACAGGGGAGGATCAGCCCCAGCATTTT. Protein: CASSHTGEDQPQHF. Based on the CDR3 plus reference TRBV3-1 and TRBJ1-5, the full variable domain is DTAVSQTPKYLVTQMGNDKSIKCEQNLGHDTMYWYKQDSKKFLKIMFSYNNKELIINETVPNRFSPKSPDKAHLNLHINSLELGDSAVYFCASSHTGEDQPQHFGDGTRLSIL.